This is a list of T cell receptor beta chains from one sample in a study of T cell repertoires in cytomegalovirus infection. TCRdb re-called the reads through MiXCR, storing one row per CDR3 protein. This sample carries roughly 69,000 distinct CDR3 sequences, roughly 21% of them seen once, and the ten largest clones take 60% to 75%. Their antigens are not known. Sequencing was performed on CD8+ T cells from cultured PBMCs, taken from culture after CMV antigen stimulation. These TCRs come from a human donor in good health (CMV status not recorded). Some clones in this sample may be carry-over from other donors' samples. Both conserved end residues are part of each CDR3. The order of the fields is J gene, CDR3 length, clone size, D gene, V gene, CDR3 DNA, CDR3 protein. A D gene is named only where the DNA matches it firmly. Only some rows state a clone size, as once, few, many or a class for expanded clones.

>TRBJ2-1|13|few|-|TRBV6-6
TGTGCCAGCAGTTACTCGTTACAAAACGAGCAGTTCTTC
CASSYSLQNEQFF
>TRBJ1-1|16|-|-|TRBV7-8
TGTGCCAGCAGCTTAGCGCTTGGGGTGGCGAACACTGAAGCTTTCTTT
CASSLALGVANTEAFF
>TRBJ1-5|13|few|-|TRBV12-3/TRBV12-4
TGTGCCAGCAGTTTGAAAGGGTTGCAGCCCCAGCATTTT
CASSLKGLQPQHF
>TRBJ1-5|16|few|-|TRBV19
TGTGCCAGTACCAAGGACGGAATGTTCATCGATCAGCCCCAGCATTTT
CASTKDGMFIDQPQHF
>TRBJ1-1|13|-|-|TRBV19
TGTGCCAGTAGACCCCGACAGAACACTGAAGCTTTCTTT
CASRPRQNTEAFF
>TRBJ2-3|14|few|-|TRBV11-2
TGTGCCTCAAGAGGGGGGACCCACACAGATACGCAGTATTTT
CASRGGTHTDTQYF
>TRBJ2-3|16|few|-|TRBV7-2
TGTGCCAGCAGCCCGGGTGGGCAAGGACCAGGACATACGCAGTATTTT
CASSPGGQGPGHTQYF
>TRBJ1-1|13|-|TRBD1|TRBV7-9
TGTGCCGAGGCAGGGGGTGGAGGAACTGAAGCTTTCTTT
CAEAGGGGTEAFF
>TRBJ2-4|13|few|-|TRBV6-2/TRBV6-3
TGTGCCAGCAGTTACCCGGGGAAAAACATTCAGTACTTC
CASSYPGKNIQYF
>TRBJ2-7|15|few|TRBD1|TRBV19
TGTGCCAGTAGTATAGCGGACAGGAGTACCTACGAGCAGTACTTC
CASSIADRSTYEQYF
>TRBJ2-3|16|-|TRBD1|TRBV4-1
TGCGCCAGCAGGCAAGGAGGACAGGTTAGCACAGATACGCAGTATTTT
CASRQGGQVSTDTQYF
>TRBJ1-2|12|few|-|TRBV7-9
TGTGCCAGCAGCCGGGGGAACTATGGCTACACCTTC
CASSRGNYGYTF
>TRBJ1-2|16|-|-|TRBV27
TGTGCCAGCAGAACTGCTCGACTGACGGGAAACTATGGCTACACCTTC
CASRTARLTGNYGYTF
>TRBJ1-5|15|few|-|TRBV27
TGTGCCAGCAGGCTGGACGTGAGTAGCAATCAGCCCCAGCATTTT
CASRLDVSSNQPQHF
>TRBJ1-2|14|-|TRBD1|TRBV6-5
TGTGCCAGCAGCATCGGACAGGGCCTCTATGGCTACACCTTC
CASSIGQGLYGYTF
>TRBJ2-7|14|-|-|TRBV11-1
TGTGCCAGCAGCTTGATGGGCAGCTCGTACGAGCAGTACTTC
CASSLMGSSYEQYF
>TRBJ2-1|17|-|-|TRBV7-9
TGTGCCAGCAGCTTAAGTCGGACGGGACAAGCCTACAATGAGCAGTTCTTC
CASSLSRTGQAYNEQFF
>TRBJ2-5|14|few|-|TRBV12-3/TRBV12-4
TGTGCCAGCAGTTTACATGGCAGCAAGCAGACCCAGTACTTC
CASSLHGSKQTQYF
>TRBJ1-1|13|few|-|TRBV14
TGTGCCAGCAGCCAAGATACGAACACTGAAGCTTTCTTT
CASSQDTNTEAFF
>TRBJ1-1|16|medium-sized|TRBD1|TRBV7-2
TGTGCCAGCAGGGACAGGACAGTGGGTGTATGGGCTGAAGCTTTCTTT
CASRDRTVGVWAEAFF
>TRBJ1-1|15|-|TRBD1|TRBV7-2
TGTGCCAGCAGCTCGCCGGGACAGCCGAACACTGAAGCTTTCTTT
CASSSPGQPNTEAFF
>TRBJ1-1|14|-|-|TRBV6-5
TGTGCCAGCAGGGTTGGAGGGTTGAACACTGAAGCTTTCTTT
CASRVGGLNTEAFF
>TRBJ1-2|16|-|-|TRBV11-2
TGTGCCAGCAGCTTACATGACGCTAGTTGGGATTATGGCTACACCTTC
CASSLHDASWDYGYTF
>TRBJ2-5|16|-|TRBD1|TRBV11-2
TGTGCCAGCAGCTCAGCACAGGGGACGTCTCGAGAGACCCAGTACTTC
CASSSAQGTSRETQYF
>TRBJ2-7|14|-|TRBD1|TRBV20-1
TGCAGTGCTGACTACGAGGACAGGGTTTACGAGCAGTACTTC
CSADYEDRVYEQYF
>TRBJ2-3|15|many|-|TRBV6-5
TGTGCCAGCGGCCTCGGGGGCACCGGCACAGATACGCAGTATTTT
CASGLGGTGTDTQYF
>TRBJ2-7|15|-|-|TRBV5-4
TGTGCCAGCAGCTTACAAGGGCTAGCTCGGAACGAGCAGTACTTC
CASSLQGLARNEQYF
>TRBJ2-3|13|-|TRBD1|TRBV20-1
TGCAGTGCTCAGGGGGCTAGCACAGATACGCAGTATTTT
CSAQGASTDTQYF
>TRBJ2-7|14|-|-|TRBV7-2
TGTGCCAGCAGCTTAGATCTGGGAATCTACGAGCAGTACTTC
CASSLDLGIYEQYF
>TRBJ1-5|15|-|-|TRBV4-2
TGTGCCAGCAGCCAAGATTTAAGGGGGAGGCAGCCCCAGCATTTT
CASSQDLRGRQPQHF
>TRBJ2-7|14|-|-|TRBV7-9
TGTGCCAGCAGCTCCGACAGGGAGGGCTACGAGCAGTACTTC
CASSSDREGYEQYF
>TRBJ2-3|13|few|-|TRBV27
TGTGCCAGCAGTATCATCTCCACAGATACGCAGTATTTT
CASSIISTDTQYF
>TRBJ2-3|14|few|-|TRBV7-8
TGTGCCAGCGCGCCTAGGATAAGCACAGATACGCAGTATTTT
CASAPRISTDTQYF
>TRBJ2-6|15|few|TRBD1|TRBV7-2
TGTGCCAGCAGCGGCAGGGGGTCTGGGGCCAACGTCCTGACTTTC
CASSGRGSGANVLTF
>TRBJ2-7|15|few|TRBD2|TRBV20-1
TGCAGTGCTAGAGATGGGGGCAGCGGGGGGCCCGAGCAGTACTTC
CSARDGGSGGPEQYF
>TRBJ2-1|16|few|-|TRBV9
TGTGCCAGCAGCGTAGATACGGGGGCCGTCTACAATGAGCAGTTCTTC
CASSVDTGAVYNEQFF
>TRBJ1-1|12|few|-|TRBV6-2/TRBV6-3
TGTGCCAGCAGTTACCCTAGAACTGAAGCTTTCTTT
CASSYPRTEAFF
>TRBJ2-2|15|few|-|TRBV5-1
TGCGCCAGCAGAACCGACAGGAGGAACACCGGGGAGCTGTTTTTT
CASRTDRRNTGELFF
>TRBJ1-4|14|-|-|TRBV9
TGTGCCAGCAGCCAAAGCGGGGTTGCTGAAAAACTGTTTTTT
CASSQSGVAEKLFF
>TRBJ1-1|13|many|-|TRBV9
TGTGCCAGCAGCGTGGACGGGTCTGGTGAAGCTTTCTTT
CASSVDGSGEAFF
>TRBJ1-2|11|-|-|TRBV5-1
TGCGCCAGCTTAGGAGTATATGGCTACACCTTC
CASLGVYGYTF
>TRBJ2-3|15|few|TRBD1|TRBV6-1
TGTGCCAGCAGCTGGACAGGGGGCCGAACAGATACGCAGTATTTT
CASSWTGGRTDTQYF
>TRBJ1-5|15|few|-|TRBV7-9
TGTGCCAGCAGCCAGGAAGTCGACCGCAATCAGCCCCAGCATTTT
CASSQEVDRNQPQHF
>TRBJ1-1|13|-|-|TRBV7-6
TGTGCCAGCAGCGTAGACCGGAACACTGAAGCTTTCTTT
CASSVDRNTEAFF
>TRBJ2-1|15|-|TRBD2|TRBV6-8
TGTGCCAGCACCCCCATAGCGGGGATCCACAATGAGCAGTTCTTC
CASTPIAGIHNEQFF
>TRBJ1-1|14|-|-|TRBV7-2
TGTGCCAGCAGCTTTGGGCAGGGTACCACTGAAGCTTTCTTT
CASSFGQGTTEAFF
>TRBJ2-1|12|few|-|TRBV7-9
TGTGCCAGCAGATCAGACCCCAATGAGCAGTTCTTC
CASRSDPNEQFF
>TRBJ2-7|13|-|TRBD2|TRBV7-8
TGTGCCAGCAGCTGGACTAGCTCCTACGAGCAGTACTTC
CASSWTSSYEQYF
>TRBJ1-6|10|-|-|TRBV9
TGTGCCAGCGCAGGGAAGTCCCTCCACTTT
CASAGKSLHF
>TRBJ1-4|15|few|-|TRBV7-9
TGTGCCAGCAGCCTGGGGACCGGGACTAATGAAAAACTGTTTTTT
CASSLGTGTNEKLFF
>TRBJ2-3|16|-|-|TRBV7-6
TGTACCAGCAGCTTAGCCTCGGTAGGAGGTGCGGATACGCAGTATTTT
CTSSLASVGGADTQYF
>TRBJ2-5|16|-|TRBD2|TRBV4-1
TGCGCCAGCAGCCAACCCGCTGCTAGCGGACAAGAGACCCAGTACTTC
CASSQPAASGQETQYF
>TRBJ2-5|13|-|-|TRBV4-2
TGTGCCAGCAGCCAAGGGACTCAAGAGACCCAGTACTTC
CASSQGTQETQYF
>TRBJ1-5|12|few|-|TRBV27
TGTGCCAGCAGTTCCCCCTCGAAGCCCCAGCATTTT
CASSSPSKPQHF